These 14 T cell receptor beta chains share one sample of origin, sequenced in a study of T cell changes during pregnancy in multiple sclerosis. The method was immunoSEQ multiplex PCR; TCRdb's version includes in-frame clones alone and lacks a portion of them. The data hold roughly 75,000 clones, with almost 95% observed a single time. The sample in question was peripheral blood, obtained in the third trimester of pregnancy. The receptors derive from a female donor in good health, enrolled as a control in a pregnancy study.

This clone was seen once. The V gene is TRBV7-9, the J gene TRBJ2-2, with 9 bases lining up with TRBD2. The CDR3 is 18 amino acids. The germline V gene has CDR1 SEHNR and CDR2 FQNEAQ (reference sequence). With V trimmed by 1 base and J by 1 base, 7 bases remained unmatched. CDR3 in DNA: TGTGCCAGCAGCTTAGGCGGGAGGGCCCGCAAGAACACCGGGGAGCTGTTTTTT. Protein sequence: CASSLGGRARKNTGELFF.

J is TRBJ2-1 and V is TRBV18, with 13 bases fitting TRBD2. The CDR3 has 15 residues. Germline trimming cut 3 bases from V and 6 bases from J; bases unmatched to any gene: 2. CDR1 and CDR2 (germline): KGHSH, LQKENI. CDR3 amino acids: CASSPGLAGVNEQFF. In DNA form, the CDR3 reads TGTGCCAGCTCACCCGGACTAGCGGGAGTCAATGAGCAGTTCTTC.

DNA of the CDR3: TGCGCCAGCAGTCTGAGGACACCTTCCCCAGATACGCAGTATTTT. Amino acid sequence: CASSLRTPSPDTQYF. The rearrangement uses TRBV5-1 and TRBJ2-3, with D maybe TRBD1 (5 bases). Deletions cut 5 bases from V and 4 bases from J, with 17 bases between. CDR3 length equals 15 residues. Germline CDR1 reads SGHRS; CDR2 reads YFSETQ. Full variable domain (outside the CDR3, taken from reference TRBV5-1 and TRBJ2-3): KAGVTQTPRYLIKTRGQQVTLSCSPISGHRSVSWYQQTPGQGLQFLFEYFSETQRNKGNFPGRFSGRQFSNSRSEMNVSTLELGDSALYLCASSLRTPSPDTQYFGPGTRLTVL.

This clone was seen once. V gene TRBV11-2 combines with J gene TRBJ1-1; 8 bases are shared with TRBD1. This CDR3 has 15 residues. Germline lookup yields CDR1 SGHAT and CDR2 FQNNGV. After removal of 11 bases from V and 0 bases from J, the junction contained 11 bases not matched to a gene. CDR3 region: CAHGGSGGMNTEAFF. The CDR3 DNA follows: TGTGCCCATGGCGGGTCAGGGGGCATGAACACTGAAGCTTTCTTT.

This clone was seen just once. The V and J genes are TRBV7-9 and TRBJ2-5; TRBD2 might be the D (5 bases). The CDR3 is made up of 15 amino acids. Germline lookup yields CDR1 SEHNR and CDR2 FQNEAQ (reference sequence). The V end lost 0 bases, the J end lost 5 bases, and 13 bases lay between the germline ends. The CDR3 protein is CASSLAGRGWETQYF. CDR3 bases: TGTGCCAGCAGCTTAGCGGGCCGGGGATGGGAGACCCAGTACTTC.

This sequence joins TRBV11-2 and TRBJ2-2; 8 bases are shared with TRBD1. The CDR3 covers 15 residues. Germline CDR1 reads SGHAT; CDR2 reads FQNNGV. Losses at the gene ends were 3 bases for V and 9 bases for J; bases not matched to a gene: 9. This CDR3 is CASSFTGGRMWELFF. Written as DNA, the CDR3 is TGTGCCAGCAGCTTTACAGGGGGGCGAATGTGGGAGCTGTTTTTT.

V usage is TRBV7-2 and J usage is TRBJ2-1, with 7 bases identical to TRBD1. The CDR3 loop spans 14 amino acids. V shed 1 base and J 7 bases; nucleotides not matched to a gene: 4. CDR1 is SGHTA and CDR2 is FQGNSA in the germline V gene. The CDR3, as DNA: TGTGCCAGCAGCTTAGATGCAGGGGGTAATGAGCAGTTCTTC. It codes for CASSLDAGGNEQFF.

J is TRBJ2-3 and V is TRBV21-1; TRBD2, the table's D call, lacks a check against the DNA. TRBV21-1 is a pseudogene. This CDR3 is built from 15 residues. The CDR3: CASNPWEAVSDTQYF. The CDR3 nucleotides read TGTGCCAGCAATCCCTGGGAGGCAGTCAGTGATACGCAGTATTTT.

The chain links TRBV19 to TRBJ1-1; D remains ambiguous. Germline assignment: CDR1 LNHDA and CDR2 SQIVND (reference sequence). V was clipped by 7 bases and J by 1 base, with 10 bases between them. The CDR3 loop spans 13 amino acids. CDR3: CASTTPGNTEAFF. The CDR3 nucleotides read TGTGCCAGTACCACCCCCGGGAACACTGAAGCTTTCTTT. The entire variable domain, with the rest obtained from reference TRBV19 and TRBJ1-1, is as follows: DGGITQSPKYLFRKEGQNVTLSCEQNLNHDAMYWYRQDPGQGLRLIYYSQIVNDFQKGDIAEGYSVSREKKESFPLTVTSAQKNPTAFYLCASTTPGNTEAFFGQGTRLTVV.

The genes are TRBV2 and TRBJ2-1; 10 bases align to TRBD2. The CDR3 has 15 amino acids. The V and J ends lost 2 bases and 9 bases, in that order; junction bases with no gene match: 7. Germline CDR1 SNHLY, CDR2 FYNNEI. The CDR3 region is CASSESAGGPGEQFF. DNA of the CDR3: TGTGCCAGCAGTGAATCAGCGGGAGGGCCGGGTGAGCAGTTCTTC.

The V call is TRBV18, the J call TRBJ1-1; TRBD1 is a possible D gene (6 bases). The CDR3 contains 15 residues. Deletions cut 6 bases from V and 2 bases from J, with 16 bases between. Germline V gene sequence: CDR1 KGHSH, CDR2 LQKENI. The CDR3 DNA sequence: TGTGCCAGCTCGTCTGCCGGGACACAAAACACTGAAGCTTTCTTT. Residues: CASSSAGTQNTEAFF.

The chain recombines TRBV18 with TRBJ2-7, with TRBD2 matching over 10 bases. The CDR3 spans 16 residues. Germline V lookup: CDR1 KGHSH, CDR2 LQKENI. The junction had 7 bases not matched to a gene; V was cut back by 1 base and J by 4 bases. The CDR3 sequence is CASSPRTSGIGYEQYF. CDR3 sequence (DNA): TGTGCCAGCTCACCACGCACTAGCGGGATCGGTTACGAGCAGTACTTC. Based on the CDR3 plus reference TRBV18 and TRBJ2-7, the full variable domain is NAGVMQNPRHLVRRRGQEARLRCSPMKGHSHVYWYRQLPEEGLKFMVYLQKENIIDESGMPKERFSAEFPKEGPSILRIQQVVRGDSAAYFCASSPRTSGIGYEQYFGPGTRLTVT.

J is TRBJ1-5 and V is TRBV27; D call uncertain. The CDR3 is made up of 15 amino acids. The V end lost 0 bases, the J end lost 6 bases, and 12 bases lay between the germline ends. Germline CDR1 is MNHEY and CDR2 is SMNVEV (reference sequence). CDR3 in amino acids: CASSLSGVVPQPQHF. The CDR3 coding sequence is TGTGCCAGCAGTTTATCCGGGGTAGTGCCTCAGCCCCAGCATTTT.

The CDR3 DNA reads as TGCGCCAGCAGCCAAGACCGTTATAACAGGATCTCTAGCACAGATACGCAGTATTTT. Translating gives CASSQDRYNRISSTDTQYF. The chain joins TRBV4-3 to TRBJ2-3; the D gene is possibly TRBD1 (5 bases). This CDR3 is built from 19 residues. Between the trimmed V and J ends, which lost 0 bases and 0 bases, there was a span of 19 bases. The germline CDR1 and CDR2 sequences are LGHNA and YSLEER.